One and the same sample provided the 5 T cell receptor beta chains below, sequenced in a study of early T cells in non-severe SARS-CoV-2 infection. One entry per CDR3 protein results from TCRdb running MiXCR on the 5' RACE reads. This sample has about 100,000 distinct CDR3 sequences, with around 10% found just once. Sequenced input: whole blood. The origin of the receptors is an adult who was a healthcare worker with PCR-confirmed SARS-CoV-2 infection or an uninfected control (not recorded which).

The rearrangement uses TRBV20-1 and TRBJ2-4, with D unresolved. Germline V gene lookup returns CDR1 DFQATT and CDR2 SNEGSKA (reference sequence). The CDR3 is 15 residues long. The V end was cut by 4 bases, the J end by 0 bases, with 13 bases between. The CDR3 sequence: CSAKTGSLAKNIQYF. The CDR3 bases are TGCAGTGCTAAGACTGGAAGCCTAGCCAAAAACATTCAGTACTTC.

The rearrangement joins TRBV7-6 to TRBJ2-7; D perhaps matches TRBD2 (6 bases). CDR3 size: 13 residues. V lost 6 bases and J lost 6, with 15 bases in between. Germline V gives CDR1 SGHVS, CDR2 FNYEAQ. The CDR3 region has the DNA TGTGCCAGCAGACCATCCGGAGCGGGCGAGCAGTACTTC. Its translation is CASRPSGAGEQYF.

The genes are TRBV5-4 and TRBJ2-3, with D perhaps matching TRBD2 (6 bases). This CDR3 has 13 residues. Germline V gene sequence: CDR1 SGHNT, CDR2 YYREEE (reference sequence). The V end lost 0 bases, the J end lost 5 bases, and 7 bases lay between the germline ends. The CDR3 DNA reads as TGTGCCAGCAGCTTGGCAGCGGGAGATACGCAGTATTTT. Translated: CASSLAAGDTQYF.

This clonotype was detected many times. The V gene is TRBV5-1, the J gene TRBJ1-1; 7 nucleotides align to TRBD1. Germline V lookup: CDR1 SGHRS, CDR2 YFSETQ. V was clipped by 4 bases and J by 1 base; unmatched bases: 4. The CDR3 contains 14 residues. The CDR3 DNA reads TGCGCCAGCAGCCCGGGACAGCCGAACACTGAAGCTTTCTTT. This encodes CASSPGQPNTEAFF.

The rearrangement links TRBV20-1 to TRBJ2-3; 7 nucleotides agree with TRBD2. Germline CDR1 is DFQATT and CDR2 is SNEGSKA (reference sequence). The CDR3 totals 14 residues. V lost 3 bases to trimming and J lost 2 bases; unmatched junction nucleotides: 5. The CDR3 region is CSARGGSATDTQYF. The CDR3 bases are TGCAGTGCTAGGGGCGGGAGTGCCACAGATACGCAGTATTTT.